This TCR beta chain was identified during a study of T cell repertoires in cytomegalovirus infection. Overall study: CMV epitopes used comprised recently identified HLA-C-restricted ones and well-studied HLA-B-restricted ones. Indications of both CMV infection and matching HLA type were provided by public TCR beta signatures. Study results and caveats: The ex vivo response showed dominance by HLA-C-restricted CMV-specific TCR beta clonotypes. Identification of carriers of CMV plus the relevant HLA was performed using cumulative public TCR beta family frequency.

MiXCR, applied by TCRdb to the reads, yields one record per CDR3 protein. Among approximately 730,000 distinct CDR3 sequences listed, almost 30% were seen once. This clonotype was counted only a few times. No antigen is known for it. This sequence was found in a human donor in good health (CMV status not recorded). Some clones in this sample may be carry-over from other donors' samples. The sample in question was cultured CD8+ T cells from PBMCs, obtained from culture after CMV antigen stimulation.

The DNA of the CDR3 is TGTGCCAGCAGCCCTGGCGAGGGGTACACTGAAGCTTTCTTT. Translation: CASSPGEGYTEAFF. V is TRBV4-2 and J is TRBJ1-1, with TRBD1 as a possible D gene (5 bases). V lost 4 bases, J lost 3 bases, and 12 bases lay in between. The germline V gene encodes CDR1 LGHNA and CDR2 YNFKEQ. The CDR3 runs 14 residues.